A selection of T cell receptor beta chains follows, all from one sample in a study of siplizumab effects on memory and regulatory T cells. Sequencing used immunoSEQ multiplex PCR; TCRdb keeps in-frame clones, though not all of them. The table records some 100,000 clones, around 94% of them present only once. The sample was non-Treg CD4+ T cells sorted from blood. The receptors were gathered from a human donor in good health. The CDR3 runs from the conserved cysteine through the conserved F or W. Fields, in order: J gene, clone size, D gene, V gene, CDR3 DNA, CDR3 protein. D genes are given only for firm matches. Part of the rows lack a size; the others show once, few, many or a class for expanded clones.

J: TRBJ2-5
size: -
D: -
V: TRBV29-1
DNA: TGCAGCGTTTCCCCCCCAGCGGGAGAGACCCAGTACTTC
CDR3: CSVSPPAGETQYF

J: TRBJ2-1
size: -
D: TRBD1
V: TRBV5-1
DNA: TGCGCCAGCAGCTCTTTGACAGAAGGGACAGGGCCGAATGAGCAGTTCTTC
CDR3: CASSSLTEGTGPNEQFF

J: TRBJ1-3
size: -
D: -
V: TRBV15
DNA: TGTGCCACCAGCAGAGATCTGGCAGTCTCTGGAAACACCATATATTTT
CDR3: CATSRDLAVSGNTIYF

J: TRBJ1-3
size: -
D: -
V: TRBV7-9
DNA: TGTGCCAGCAGCTTAGTCGACCCTGGAAACACCATATATTTT
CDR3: CASSLVDPGNTIYF

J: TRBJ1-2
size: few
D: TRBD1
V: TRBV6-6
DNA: TGTGCCAGCAGTTATCCTCCCACAGGGGACTATGGCTACACCTTC
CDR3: CASSYPPTGDYGYTF

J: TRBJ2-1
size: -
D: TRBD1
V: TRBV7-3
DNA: TGTGCCAGCAGCCCGCGGACAGGGAATGAGCAGTTCTTC
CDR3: CASSPRTGNEQFF

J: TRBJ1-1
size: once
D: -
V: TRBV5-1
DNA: TGCGCCAGCAGCTTGGGAAGACTCGGGGGAAGAATTGAAGCTTTCTTT
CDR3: CASSLGRLGGRIEAFF

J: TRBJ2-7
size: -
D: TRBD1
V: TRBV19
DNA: TGTGCCAGTAGTTTTGGGACAGACGAGCAGTACTTC
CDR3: CASSFGTDEQYF

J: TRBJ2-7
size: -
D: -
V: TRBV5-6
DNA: TGTGCCAGCAGCTTGGACGGTGGCAAGAGCTCCTACGAGCAGTACTTC
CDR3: CASSLDGGKSSYEQYF

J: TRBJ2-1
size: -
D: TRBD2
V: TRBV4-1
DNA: TGCGCCAGCAGCCGCACGACTAGCGGGAGATCCTACAATGAGCAGTTCTTC
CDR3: CASSRTTSGRSYNEQFF

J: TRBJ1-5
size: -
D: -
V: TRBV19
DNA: TGTGCCAGTAGTGGTATCTTGCGTCAGCCCCAGCATTTT
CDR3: CASSGILRQPQHF

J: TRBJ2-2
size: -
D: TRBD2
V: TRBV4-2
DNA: TGTGCCAGCAGCCTAGGGATTAGCGGGAGTCTGACCGGGGAGCTGTTTTTT
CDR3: CASSLGISGSLTGELFF

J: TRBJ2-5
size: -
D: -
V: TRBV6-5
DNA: TGTGCCAGCAGTTACTCGGGGTACCAAGAGACCCAGTACTTC
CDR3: CASSYSGYQETQYF

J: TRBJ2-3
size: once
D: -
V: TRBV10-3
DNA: TGTGCCATCAGTGGCCAGGGAACAGATACGCAGTATTTT
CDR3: CAISGQGTDTQYF

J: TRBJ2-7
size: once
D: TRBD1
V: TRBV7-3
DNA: TGTGCCAGCAGCTCCGGACAGGCCTCGCGGGAGCAGTACTTC
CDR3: CASSSGQASREQYF

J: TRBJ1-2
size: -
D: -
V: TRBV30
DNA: TGTGCCTGGACATTCGGGGGTTTGGGAGGCTACACCTTC
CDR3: CAWTFGGLGGYTF

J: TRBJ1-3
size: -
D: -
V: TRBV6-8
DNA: TGTGCCAGCATCTCCCCCGGGGGTCCCGACGGCACCATATATTTT
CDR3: CASISPGGPDGTIYF

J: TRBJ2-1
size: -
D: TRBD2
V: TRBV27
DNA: TGTGCCAGCAGTTTATCTCTCCCTAGCGGGAGTAAAAATGAGCAGTTCTTC
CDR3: CASSLSLPSGSKNEQFF

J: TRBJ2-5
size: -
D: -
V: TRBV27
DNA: TGTGCCAGCAGTTCCCTAGCGAGACAAGAGACCCAGTACTTC
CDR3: CASSSLARQETQYF

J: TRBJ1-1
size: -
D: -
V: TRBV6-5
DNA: TGTGCCAGCAAAACGGGGGTGGTGCAGGCTGAAGCTTTCTTT
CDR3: CASKTGVVQAEAFF

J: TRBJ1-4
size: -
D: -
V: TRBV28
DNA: TGTGCCAGCAGTTTAGTATCGGGGGAGGGGGAAAAACTGTTTTTT
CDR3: CASSLVSGEGEKLFF

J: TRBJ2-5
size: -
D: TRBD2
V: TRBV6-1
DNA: TGTGCCAGCACTTCGGGACTAAATCTGTTGGAGACCCAGTACTTC
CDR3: CASTSGLNLLETQYF

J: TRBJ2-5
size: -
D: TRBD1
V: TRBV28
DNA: TGTGCCAGCAGTATTATGACAGGGGGGGAAGAGACCCAGTACTTC
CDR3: CASSIMTGGEETQYF

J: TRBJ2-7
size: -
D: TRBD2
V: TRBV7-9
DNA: TGTGCCAGCAGCTTACCGTGGACTAGCGGGTTTTACGAGCAGTACTTC
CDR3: CASSLPWTSGFYEQYF

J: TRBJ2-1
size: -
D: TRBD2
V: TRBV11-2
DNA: TGTGCCAGCAGCTGGACTAGCGGGAAGTCTGGCTATGAGCAGTTCTTC
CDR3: CASSWTSGKSGYEQFF

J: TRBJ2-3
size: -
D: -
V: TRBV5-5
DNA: TGTGCCAGCAGACAATTCGGAGGTACAGATACGCAGTATTTT
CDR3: CASRQFGGTDTQYF